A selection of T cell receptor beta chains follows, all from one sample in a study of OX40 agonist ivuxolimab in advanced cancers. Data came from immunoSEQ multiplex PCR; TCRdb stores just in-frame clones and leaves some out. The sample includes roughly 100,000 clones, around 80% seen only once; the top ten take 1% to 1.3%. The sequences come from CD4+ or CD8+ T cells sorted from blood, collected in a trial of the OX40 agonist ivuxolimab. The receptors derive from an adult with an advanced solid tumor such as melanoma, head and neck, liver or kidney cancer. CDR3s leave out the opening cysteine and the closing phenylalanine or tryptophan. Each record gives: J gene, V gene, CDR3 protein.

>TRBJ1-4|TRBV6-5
ASSSFGREKLF
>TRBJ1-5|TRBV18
ASSSGELGNQPQH
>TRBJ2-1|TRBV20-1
SVGSYNEQF
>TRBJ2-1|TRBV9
ASSRDSYNEQF
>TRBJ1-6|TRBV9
ASSARTGDNSPLH
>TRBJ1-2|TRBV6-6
ASRQNLDYGYT
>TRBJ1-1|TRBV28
ASRLPQGNTEAF
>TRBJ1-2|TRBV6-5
ASRRTGNYGYT
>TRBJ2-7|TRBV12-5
ASGPGQGFDEQY
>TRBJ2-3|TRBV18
ASSPGQTSTDTQY
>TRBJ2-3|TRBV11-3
ASSLSVGLAHHTDTQY
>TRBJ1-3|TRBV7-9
ASSFIQGTGNTIY
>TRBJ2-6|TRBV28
ASSGGSSGANVLT
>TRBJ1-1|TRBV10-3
AINTGGNTEAF
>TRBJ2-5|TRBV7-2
ASSQGTQY
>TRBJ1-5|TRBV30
AWSLTGDQPQH
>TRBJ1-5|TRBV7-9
ASSLVGVEQPQH
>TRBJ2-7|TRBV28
ASRPGTGLNEQY
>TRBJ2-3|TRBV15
ATSSDPMGITDTQY
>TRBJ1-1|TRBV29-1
SVEGRANTEAF
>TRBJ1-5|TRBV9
ASSVEENQPQH
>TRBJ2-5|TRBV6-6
ASNTQETQY
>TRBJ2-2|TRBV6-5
ASSYFGASNTGELF
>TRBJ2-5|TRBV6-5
ASSYGRTGDAETQY
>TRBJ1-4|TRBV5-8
ASSPWTKANEKLF
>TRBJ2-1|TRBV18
ASSLVTAYNEQF